The table lists the clone carrying this TCR beta chain with many counts. The ends lost 0 bases at V and 3 bases at J; junction bases unmatched: 1. Germline V gene data show CDR1 as DFQATT and CDR2 as SNEGSKA (reference sequence). CDR3 length equals 14 residues. These data are taken from a study of human T cells and chemical hapten exposure. Time point reported: patch test 3, about 24 weeks after DPC sensitization. Described treatment: therapeutic diphenylcyclopropenone sensitization with weekly scalp DPC. TCRdb recomputed calls from the RACE reads with MiXCR, one row per CDR3 protein. The sample shows 95,000 to 150,000 distinct CDR3 sequences, about 11% of them seen only once.

Sequenced here: whole blood, sampled in connection with sensitization to the hapten diphenylcyclopropenone (DPC). V usage is TRBV20-1 and J usage is TRBJ1-1; 10 bases are shared with TRBD1. The source of this sequence is a woman aged 45-65 years with alopecia areata. Some clones in this sample may be carry-over from other donors' samples. The CDR3 sequence is CSAREGTGDTEAFF. The CDR3, as DNA: TGCAGTGCTAGAGAGGGGACAGGGGACACTGAAGCTTTCTTT.